The sequence of this TCR beta chain was determined in a study of a mutant IDH1 vaccine in newly diagnosed glioma. Study-level background: Therapy received beforehand was radiotherapy, temozolomide, or both, with most patients given both. Study-level results: There seemed to be no relation between pseudoprogression and changes in top peripheral T cell clonotypes.

In the case of this clone: Its antigen is unknown.

The time point was: baseline, week 1 (first vaccination visit). Regarding treatment: pre-vaccination baseline after standard-of-care therapy. Some clones are missing from TCRdb's copy, which holds only in-frame ones; the method was immunoSEQ multiplex PCR. This table has about 88,000 clones, over 70% appearing once. CDR3 length: 14 residues. Germline V gene sequence: CDR1 MNHEY, CDR2 SVGAGI. Trimming cost V 6 bases and J 2 bases; bases outside gene matches: 1. The chain joins TRBV6-5 to TRBJ2-7; TRBD2 matches at 13 bases. The sequenced sample was PBMCs, obtained from a glioma patient treated with radiotherapy, temozolomide or both. This TCR derives from a man aged 40-50 years with glioma. Some clones in this sample may be carry-over from other donors' samples. CDR3 DNA sequence: TGTGCCAGCAGGGGACTAGCGGGGCCCTACGAGCAGTACTTC. Translation gives CASRGLAGPYEQYF.